The 10 T cell receptor beta chains presented below share a single source sample, sequenced in a study of CD8+CD57+ T cells in acquired aplastic anemia. The TCR beta profiling, which covered VDJ combination and CDR3 sequence, was carried out using genomic DNA as the template. TCRdb reanalysed the reads using MiXCR and keeps one entry per CDR3 protein. Seen here are approximately 270,000 distinct CDR3 sequences, roughly half observed once, and the top ten hold under 8.5%. Sequencing input: sorted CD4+, CD8+, or CD8+CD57+ T cells (not recorded which) from PBMCs. The receptors here all came from a human donor with severe aplastic anemia or a healthy control (not recorded which).

In this sample, this clonotype turned up many times. The chain combines TRBV5-1 with TRBJ2-5, with D unresolved. The V gene lost 3 bases and the J gene lost 3 bases, with 3 bases spanning the gap. Looked up from germline, CDR1 is SGHRS and CDR2 is YFSETQ. The CDR3 extends over 11 amino acids. This CDR3 is CASSWKETQYF. As DNA, the CDR3 is TGCGCCAGCAGCTGGAAAGAGACCCAGTACTTC.

This clonotype was counted at least ten times. J is TRBJ2-3 and V is TRBV10-3, with 10 bases aligning to TRBD2. Germline V gene data show CDR1 as ENHRY and CDR2 as SYGVKD. The CDR3 totals 14 residues. V was pared by 10 bases and J by 6 bases, with 10 bases of the junction left unmatched. CDR3 DNA sequence: TGTGCCACTCATCCTAGCGGGGGCTCGGATACGCAGTATTTT. It specifies CATHPSGGSDTQYF.

In this sample, this clonotype turned up once. The chain uses TRBV7-6 and TRBJ2-1, with D perhaps matching TRBD1 or TRBD2 (7 bases each). The germline CDR1 and CDR2 sequences are SGHVS and FNYEAQ. This CDR3 has 15 amino acids. Trimming removed 3 bases at V and 5 bases at J, with 14 bases between. CDR3 sequence reads: CASSLAGDSHNEQFF. The CDR3 DNA sequence: TGTGCCAGCAGCTTGGCGGGGGACAGCCACAATGAGCAGTTCTTC. Using reference TRBV7-6 and TRBJ2-1 for the parts outside the CDR3, the full variable domain is GAGVSQSPRYKVTKRGQDVALRCDPISGHVSLYWYRQALGQGPEFLTYFNYEAQQDKSGLPNDRFSAERPEGSISTLTIQRTEQRDSAMYRCASSLAGDSHNEQFFGPGTRLTVL.

The chain employs TRBV24-1 and TRBJ1-5, with D possibly matching TRBD1 (6 bases). The CDR3 extends over 13 amino acids. Germline CDR1 KGHDR, CDR2 SFDVKD. Trimming pared 6 bases from V and 2 bases from J, leaving 7 bases between. The CDR3, as DNA: TGTGCCACCAGTTGGACAGGCAATCAGCCCCAGCATTTT. As protein: CATSWTGNQPQHF.

This clonotype was counted between two and nine times. The chain combines TRBV14 with TRBJ1-2; TRBD1 matches 9 bases. CDR3 length equals 16 residues. Germline values: CDR1 SGHDN, CDR2 FVKESK. J was trimmed by 5 bases and V by 4 bases; bases with no gene match: 11. CDR3 nucleotide sequence: TGTGCCAGCAGCCTCAAACCTACAGGGGGCGATTATGGCTACACCTTC. Encoded protein: CASSLKPTGGDYGYTF.

This clonotype appeared many times. The rearrangement uses TRBV5-8 and TRBJ2-4; 10 positions match TRBD1. The V gene end was trimmed by 0 bases and the J gene end by 3 bases; junction bases not matched to a gene: 3. Germline V lookup: CDR1 SGHTS, CDR2 YDEGEE. CDR3 size: 16 residues. CDR3 sequence (DNA): TGTGCCAGCAGCTTGGGGGACAGGGGCGGCAAAAACATTCAGTACTTC. It translates to CASSLGDRGGKNIQYF.

This chain joins TRBV19 and TRBJ2-1, with D hard to call. The CDR3 totals 12 residues. V shed 5 bases and J shed 4 bases, with 6 bases lying between them. Germline V CDR1 and CDR2: LNHDA, SQIVND (reference sequence). CDR3 in DNA: TGTGCCAGTAGTCTGTGGTACAATGAGCAGTTCTTC. Protein product: CASSLWYNEQFF.

This clonotype occurred many times. The V and J genes are TRBV3-1 and TRBJ1-6; 8 nucleotides line up with TRBD1. The CDR3 is 15 residues long. V shed 4 bases, J shed 6 bases, and the junction held 5 bases outside the gene matches. CDR1 LGHDT and CDR2 YNNKEL come from the germline V gene (reference sequence). DNA of the CDR3: TGTGCCAGCAGCCCCCGGACAGGGTTTAATTCACCCCTCCACTTT. This encodes CASSPRTGFNSPLHF.

The chain has TRBV7-9 and TRBJ2-6; D is unclear. V was shortened by 1 base and J by 0 bases, with 4 bases between the two germline ends. There are 15 residues in the CDR3. Germline lookup yields CDR1 SEHNR and CDR2 FQNEAQ (reference sequence). The CDR3 sequence: CASSLEGSGANVLTF. CDR3 DNA: TGTGCCAGCAGCTTAGAAGGCTCTGGGGCCAACGTCCTGACTTTC.

This clonotype showed up many times. The chain links TRBV7-8 to TRBJ2-2, with D hard to call. Trimming stripped 1 base from V and 13 bases from J, with 16 bases between. CDR3 size: 14 residues. Germline values: CDR1 SGHVS, CDR2 FQNEAQ. CDR3 bases: TGTGCCAGCAGCTTAGGGCGGCACCAGACGGTGCTGTTTTTT. This encodes CASSLGRHQTVLFF.